This record concerns one TCR beta chain sequence. The antigen remains unidentified. Isolated RNA was reverse transcribed into cDNA used as the sequencing template. Repertoires were generated with immunoSEQ multiplex PCR, while TCRdb's copy carries only in-frame clones and drops some. The data show about 110,000 clones, 58% seen once. This sample was taken from a study of CD8+ T cells in alopecia areata. Alopecia areata patients had lesional scalp punch biopsies and peripheral blood taken from them. The CDR3 is 15 amino acids. Trimming shortened V by 10 bases and J by 0 bases, and 17 bases separated the two germline ends. Regarding the study as a whole: When scalp samples are sequenced, resident alphabeta T cells of normal skin are also captured.

Sequenced sample: NKG2D-low CD8+ T cells sorted from blood. This TCR came from a human donor with alopecia areata. The J gene is TRBJ2-3, the V gene TRBV23-1, with D possibly matching TRBD1 (5 bases). TRBV23-1 falls under the ORF class, with uncertain function. The CDR3 reads CAIRIGHCSTDTQYF. The CDR3 DNA sequence: TGCGCCATCCGGATAGGACACTGTAGCACAGATACGCAGTATTTT.